The TCR beta chain under discussion was sequenced for a study of shared clonotypes between healthy human individuals (TCRdb year 2020). About the investigation overall: A few men and two women, aged 18 to 49 years, made up the cohort. To increase sequencing depth and limit assay-specific biases, different laboratories used diverse techniques to prepare libraries and sequence TCR repertoires. The study deeply sequenced blood TCR repertoires of about 5 healthy adults to estimate repertoire size and the extent of clonotype sharing between individuals. Leukapheresis yielded between about 0.9 and 9.5 billion PBMCs per donor. Points the paper makes about the study in general: The small number of donors limited the genetic and exposure-history diversity represented. Pairwise subsampling led to the expectation that sequencing depth would affect the degree of clonotype sharing among donors. Sampling was limited to blood, and TCR repertoires in tissue likely differ from TCR repertoires in blood.

Using the deep immunoSEQ assay, TCR CDR3 regions were amplified from genomic DNA by multiplex PCR. Extracted genomic DNA from each cell subset was distributed evenly across all wells of several immunoSEQ 96-well plates, and each plate was treated as a replicate. For unsorted PBMC, each replicate PCR was loaded with approximately 300 ng genomic DNA, equivalent to 25,000 to 35,000 T cell genomes. Ten immunoSEQ deep assay plates were used to sequence the unsorted PBMC genomic DNA. Purified libraries were measured with a Qubit 3.0 fluorometer, size-checked on a Bioanalyzer 2100, and measured again with the KAPA Library Quantification kit. Every immunoSEQ 96-well plate was sequenced on a separate single-read 150-cycle Illumina NextSeq 550 flow cell. In the paper's pipeline: Because the immunoSEQ output included only junctional sequences and no quality scores, the filtering could not be the same as the filtering used for full-length reads. To assign V/J genes and CDR3, sequences were annotated using PyIR, a Python wrapper for IgBLAST v1.9, with IMGT germline references. Reads were filtered out if the reads had weak V/J assignments (E-value above 1e-6), no CDR3, stop codons, out-of-frame junctions, or ambiguous translated residues. V3J clonotypes were defined as sequences sharing an identical inferred V gene, J gene, and CDR3 amino acid sequence. Percentage overlap between repertoires was computed as shared unique clonotypes divided by the size of the smaller repertoire. Repertoire richness was assessed with RTK rarefaction, the Chao1 estimator, and Recon v2.1 estimates of unobserved clonotypes. Sourced from immuneACCESS, this table was stored by TCRdb with only in-frame sequences that have V and J called. A share of the clones is absent; for the studies checked, an unresolved V gene accounts for under half, and the remainder has no known explanation. V and J calls and clone size follow that table, whereas D and trimming were derived from the DNA. A total of under 600,000 clones appear in this sample, about 80% of them only once. Approximately 12% of the sample comes from the top ten.

Details on this clone: It has no known antigen specificity. No qualities accompany the bases; no much larger clone lies one base away.

Healthy HIV-negative adults with no recently reported acute infections or vaccinations were included as donors. All donors were Caucasian adults living in Nashville, Tennessee, USA. For unsorted samples, some 100 million PBMCs were counted, and genomic DNA was extracted using the QIAamp DNA Blood Mini kit. Blood was obtained by leukapheresis, after which PBMCs were separated by Ficoll-Histopaque density gradient centrifugation and cryopreserved in liquid nitrogen vapor phase. After removal of 1 base from V and 4 bases from J, the junction retains 3 bases not matched to a gene. In the germline V gene, CDR1 corresponds to SGDLS and CDR2 to YYNGEE. From cysteine to phenylalanine, the CDR3 is 14 amino acids long. The sequence is cut down to CDR3 DNA, 42 bases in frame from base 1.

The chain was built from TRBV9 and TRBJ2-3; 7 of the junction bases match TRBD2. The specimen was PBMCs. The clonotype originates from a woman aged 40 to 50 in good health. Some clones in this sample may be carry-over from other donors' samples. Read as DNA, the sequence is TGTGCCAGCAGCGTACGGCTAGCGGCAGATACGCAGTATTTT. This gives the protein CASSVRLAADTQYF.